This TCR beta chain was retrieved from a study of shared clonotypes between healthy human individuals. The CDR3 contains 12 residues. V was shortened by 5 bases and J by 2 bases, with 5 bases between the two germline ends. CDR1 and CDR2 from the germline V gene are SGDLS and YYNGEE. The protocol was immunoSEQ multiplex PCR, while the TCRdb copy is restricted to in-frame clones and leaves out a portion. The sample holds about 2.3 million clones, 80% to 95% seen once. The study separated CD4+ cells into CD45RA+ naive and CD45RA-negative memory subsets. Sequenced sample: naive CD4+ T cells from PBMCs. Described subset: CD45RA+ positively selected. This receptor was taken from a young man in good health. Some clones in this sample may be carry-over from other donors' samples. This chain joins TRBV9 and TRBJ1-3, with D uncertain. CDR3 nucleotides: TGTGCCAGCAGGGGGACTGGAAACACCATATATTTT. Translating gives CASRGTGNTIYF.